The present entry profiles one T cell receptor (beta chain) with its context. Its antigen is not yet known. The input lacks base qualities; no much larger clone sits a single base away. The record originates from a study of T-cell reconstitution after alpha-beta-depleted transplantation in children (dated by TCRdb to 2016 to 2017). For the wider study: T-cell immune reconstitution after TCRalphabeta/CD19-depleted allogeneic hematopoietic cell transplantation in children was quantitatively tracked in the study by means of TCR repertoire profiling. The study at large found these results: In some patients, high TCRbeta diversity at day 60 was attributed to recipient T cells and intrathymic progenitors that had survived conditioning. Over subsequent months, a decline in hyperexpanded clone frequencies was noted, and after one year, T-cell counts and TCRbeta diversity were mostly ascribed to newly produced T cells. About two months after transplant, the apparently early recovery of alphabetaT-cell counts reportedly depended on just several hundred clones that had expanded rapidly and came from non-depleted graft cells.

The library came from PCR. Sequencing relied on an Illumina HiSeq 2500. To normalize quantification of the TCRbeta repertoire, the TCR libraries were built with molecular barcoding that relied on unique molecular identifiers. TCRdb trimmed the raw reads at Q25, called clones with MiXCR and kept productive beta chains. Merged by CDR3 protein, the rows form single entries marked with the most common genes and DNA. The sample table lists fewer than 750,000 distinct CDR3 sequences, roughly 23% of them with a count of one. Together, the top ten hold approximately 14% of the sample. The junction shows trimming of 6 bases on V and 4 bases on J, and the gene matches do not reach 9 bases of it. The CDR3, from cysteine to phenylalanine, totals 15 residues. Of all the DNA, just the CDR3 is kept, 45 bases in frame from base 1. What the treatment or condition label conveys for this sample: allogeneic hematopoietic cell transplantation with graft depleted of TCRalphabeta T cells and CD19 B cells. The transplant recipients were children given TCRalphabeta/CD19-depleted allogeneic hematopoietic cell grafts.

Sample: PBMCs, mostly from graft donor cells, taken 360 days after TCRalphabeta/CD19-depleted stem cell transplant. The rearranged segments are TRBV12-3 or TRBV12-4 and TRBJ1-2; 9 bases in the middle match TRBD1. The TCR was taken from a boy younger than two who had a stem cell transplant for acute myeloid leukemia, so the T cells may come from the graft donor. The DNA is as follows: TGTGCCAGCAGGCCCCGGGACAGGGTGGGCTATGGCTACACCTTC. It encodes CASRPRDRVGYGYTF.